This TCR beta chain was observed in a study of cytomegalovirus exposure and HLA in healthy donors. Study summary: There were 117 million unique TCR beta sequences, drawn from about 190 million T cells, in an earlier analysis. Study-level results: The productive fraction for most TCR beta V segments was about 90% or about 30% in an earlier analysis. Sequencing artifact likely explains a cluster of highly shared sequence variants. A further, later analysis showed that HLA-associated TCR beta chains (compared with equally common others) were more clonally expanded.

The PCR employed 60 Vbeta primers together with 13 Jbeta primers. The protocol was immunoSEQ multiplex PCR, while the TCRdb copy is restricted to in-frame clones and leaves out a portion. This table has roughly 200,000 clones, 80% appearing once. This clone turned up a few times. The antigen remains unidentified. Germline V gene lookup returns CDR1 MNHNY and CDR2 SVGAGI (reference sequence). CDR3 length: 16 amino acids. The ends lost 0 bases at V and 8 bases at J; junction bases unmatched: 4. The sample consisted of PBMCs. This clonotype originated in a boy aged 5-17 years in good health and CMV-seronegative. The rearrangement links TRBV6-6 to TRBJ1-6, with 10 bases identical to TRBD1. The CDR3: CASSYSTGTGDSPLHF. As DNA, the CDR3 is TGTGCCAGCAGTTACTCGACTGGGACAGGGGATTCACCCCTCCACTTT.